A selection of T cell receptor beta chains follows, all from one sample in a study of radiation and T cells in renal cell carcinoma. The repertoire was sequenced with immunoSEQ multiplex PCR; TCRdb's copy has only in-frame clones and lacks some. The sample has roughly 160,000 clones, roughly nine tenths seen once. The sequencing here drew on blood, taken from a patient whose treatment included radiotherapy and nephrectomy. The receptors stem from a woman in her forties or fifties with renal cell carcinoma. Each CDR3 is given with its conserved first and last residue.

v_call: TRBV11-2; j_call: TRBJ1-6; cdr3_length: 14; cdr3_aa: CASSLQEGNSPLHF
v_call: TRBV9; j_call: TRBJ2-7; cdr3_length: 16; cdr3_aa: CASSSGQGALINEQYF
v_call: TRBV7-6; j_call: TRBJ2-2; cdr3_length: 16; cdr3_aa: CASSLSLRPSTGELFF
v_call: TRBV4-3; j_call: TRBJ1-2; cdr3_length: 15; cdr3_aa: CASSQDVVPGYGYTF
v_call: TRBV4-2; j_call: TRBJ2-5; cdr3_length: 16; cdr3_aa: CASSHSGGGTQETQYF
v_call: TRBV25-1; j_call: TRBJ1-4; cdr3_length: 16; cdr3_aa: CASSEGGDTANEKLFF
v_call: TRBV19; j_call: TRBJ1-1; cdr3_length: 16; cdr3_aa: CASRTNRGPKFPEAFF
v_call: TRBV30; j_call: TRBJ1-6; cdr3_length: 12; cdr3_aa: CAWSAGHSPLHF
v_call: TRBV6-6; j_call: TRBJ1-1; cdr3_length: 14; cdr3_aa: CASSFGLSNTEAFF
v_call: TRBV11-2; j_call: TRBJ1-2; cdr3_length: 14; cdr3_aa: CASSASRQGHGYTF
v_call: TRBV5-1; j_call: TRBJ1-2; cdr3_length: 17; cdr3_aa: CASSLGQGARTNYGYTF
v_call: TRBV11-2; j_call: TRBJ2-7; cdr3_length: 14; cdr3_aa: CASSLAGDNYEQYF
v_call: TRBV6-1; j_call: TRBJ2-4; cdr3_length: 14; cdr3_aa: CASRREWAKNIQYF
v_call: TRBV14; j_call: TRBJ1-1; cdr3_length: 17; cdr3_aa: CASSQAPTGAINTEAFF
v_call: TRBV12-5; j_call: TRBJ1-5; cdr3_length: 14; cdr3_aa: CASGPGHSNQPQHF
v_call: TRBV2; j_call: TRBJ2-7; cdr3_length: 15; cdr3_aa: CASTFAGGAPYEQYF
v_call: TRBV10-3; j_call: TRBJ1-3; cdr3_length: 16; cdr3_aa: CAISDTPRYSGNTIYF
v_call: TRBV6-4; j_call: TRBJ2-3; cdr3_length: 15; cdr3_aa: CASSGGAGGTDTQYF
v_call: TRBV29-1; j_call: TRBJ1-2; cdr3_length: 18; cdr3_aa: CSVTSAQGGDTPFYGYTF
v_call: TRBV7-9; j_call: TRBJ1-1; cdr3_length: 11; cdr3_aa: CASSLNTEAFF